A selection of T cell receptor beta chains follows, all from one sample in a study of shared clonotypes between healthy human individuals. Libraries were prepared by immunoSEQ multiplex PCR; TCRdb keeps only in-frame clonotypes and omits some of them. The sample includes about 2,200,000 clones, 93% seen only once; the top ten take about 1.8%. The sequencing input was naive CD8+ T cells from PBMCs. The receptors stem from a man younger than 35 in good health. Some clones in this sample may be carry-over from other donors' samples. Each CDR3 is given with its conserved first and last residue. The order of the fields is J gene, D gene, clone size, V gene, CDR3 protein, CDR3 DNA. The D gene is left open where the match is weak. Clone size is shown for a subset of rows, as once, few, many or a class of expanded clone.

j_gene: TRBJ2-3; d_gene: TRBD1; abundance: -; v_gene: TRBV19; CDR3aa: CASSIDPTGGSFTDTQYF; CDR3nt: TGTGCCAGTAGTATAGATCCGACAGGGGGCAGCTTCACAGATACGCAGTATTTT
j_gene: TRBJ2-3; d_gene: TRBD2; abundance: -; v_gene: TRBV27; CDR3aa: CATVGGGDTQYF; CDR3nt: TGTGCCACCGTTGGGGGAGGGGATACGCAGTATTTT
j_gene: TRBJ2-3; d_gene: -; abundance: -; v_gene: TRBV4-2; CDR3aa: CASSQDRRQGTDTQYF; CDR3nt: TGTGCCAGCAGCCAAGATAGGCGCCAGGGGACAGATACGCAGTATTTT
j_gene: TRBJ2-7; d_gene: TRBD1; abundance: -; v_gene: TRBV13; CDR3aa: CASSLGYAGGSYEQYF; CDR3nt: TGTGCCAGCAGCTTAGGTTACGCAGGGGGCTCCTACGAGCAGTACTTC
j_gene: TRBJ1-5; d_gene: -; abundance: few; v_gene: TRBV28; CDR3aa: CASSSREPQHF; CDR3nt: TGTGCCAGCAGCTCCCGAGAGCCCCAGCATTTT
j_gene: TRBJ2-7; d_gene: -; abundance: -; v_gene: TRBV5-1; CDR3aa: CASGSPNEQYF; CDR3nt: TGCGCCTCCGGCTCCCCCAACGAGCAGTACTTC
j_gene: TRBJ2-3; d_gene: -; abundance: -; v_gene: TRBV29-1; CDR3aa: CSVVPLRETSTDTQYF; CDR3nt: TGCAGCGTTGTCCCACTCCGGGAAACTAGCACAGATACGCAGTATTTT
j_gene: TRBJ1-2; d_gene: -; abundance: few; v_gene: TRBV7-8; CDR3aa: CASSAGLNYGYTF; CDR3nt: TGTGCCAGCAGCGCGGGACTAAACTATGGCTACACCTTC
j_gene: TRBJ2-5; d_gene: -; abundance: -; v_gene: TRBV27; CDR3aa: CASSLLPLVDLPETQYF; CDR3nt: TGTGCCAGCAGTCTCCTCCCGCTCGTCGACTTACCAGAGACCCAGTACTTC
j_gene: TRBJ2-7; d_gene: -; abundance: -; v_gene: TRBV27; CDR3aa: CASSPSSGERAYEQYF; CDR3nt: TGTGCCAGCAGTCCCTCCTCAGGGGAGAGAGCCTACGAGCAGTACTTC
j_gene: TRBJ2-1; d_gene: TRBD2; abundance: -; v_gene: TRBV5-1; CDR3aa: CASSSLEERESGNEQFF; CDR3nt: TGCGCCAGCAGTTCGTTGGAGGAGCGGGAGTCGGGCAATGAGCAGTTCTTC
j_gene: TRBJ2-7; d_gene: -; abundance: -; v_gene: TRBV29-1; CDR3aa: CSARGTVIYEQYF; CDR3nt: TGCAGCGCGCGGGGGACAGTAATCTACGAGCAGTACTTC
j_gene: TRBJ2-5; d_gene: -; abundance: once; v_gene: TRBV7-3; CDR3aa: CASQDKQRETQYF; CDR3nt: TGTGCCAGCCAGGACAAACAACGGGAGACCCAGTACTTC
j_gene: TRBJ2-1; d_gene: TRBD2; abundance: -; v_gene: TRBV2; CDR3aa: CASSAGLAGVKDEQFF; CDR3nt: TGTGCCAGCAGTGCGGGACTAGCGGGAGTAAAGGATGAGCAGTTCTTC
j_gene: TRBJ1-1; d_gene: -; abundance: -; v_gene: TRBV7-6; CDR3aa: CASSLARTGGDTEAFF; CDR3nt: TGTGCCAGCAGCTTAGCGCGGACGGGGGGTGACACTGAAGCTTTCTTT
j_gene: TRBJ2-7; d_gene: TRBD2; abundance: -; v_gene: TRBV5-1; CDR3aa: CASSLGLVYEQYF; CDR3nt: TGCGCCAGCAGCTTAGGACTAGTCTACGAGCAGTACTTC
j_gene: TRBJ2-7; d_gene: TRBD1; abundance: once; v_gene: TRBV28; CDR3aa: CASSSPGQERGEQYF; CDR3nt: TGTGCCAGCAGTTCGCCCGGACAGGAGAGAGGCGAGCAGTACTTC
j_gene: TRBJ1-1; d_gene: -; abundance: -; v_gene: TRBV15; CDR3aa: CATSRRQVQTEAFF; CDR3nt: TGTGCCACCAGCAGAAGACAGGTTCAAACTGAAGCTTTCTTT
j_gene: TRBJ2-3; d_gene: TRBD2; abundance: -; v_gene: TRBV5-1; CDR3aa: CASSFTSASTDTQYF; CDR3nt: TGCGCCAGCAGCTTTACTAGCGCGAGCACAGATACGCAGTATTTT
j_gene: TRBJ2-3; d_gene: -; abundance: once; v_gene: TRBV27; CDR3aa: CASGADTQYF; CDR3nt: TGTGCCAGTGGGGCAGATACGCAGTATTTT
j_gene: TRBJ1-2; d_gene: -; abundance: -; v_gene: TRBV10-3; CDR3aa: CAIRANREFWYGYTF; CDR3nt: TGTGCCATCAGGGCAAACAGGGAATTTTGGTATGGCTACACCTTC
j_gene: TRBJ1-1; d_gene: TRBD1; abundance: -; v_gene: TRBV7-2; CDR3aa: CASSLGTGGYTEAFF; CDR3nt: TGTGCCAGCAGCCTTGGGACAGGGGGTTACACTGAAGCTTTCTTT
j_gene: TRBJ1-5; d_gene: TRBD1; abundance: once; v_gene: TRBV4-1; CDR3aa: CASSQKQFGQDGGNQPQHF; CDR3nt: TGCGCCAGCAGCCAAAAACAATTCGGACAGGATGGGGGCAATCAGCCCCAGCATTTT
j_gene: TRBJ1-5; d_gene: -; abundance: -; v_gene: TRBV6-5; CDR3aa: CASSLGESNQPQHF; CDR3nt: TGTGCCAGCAGTCTCGGGGAGAGCAATCAGCCCCAGCATTTT
j_gene: TRBJ2-5; d_gene: TRBD2; abundance: -; v_gene: TRBV5-6; CDR3aa: CASSQVLGEPSGPEETQYF; CDR3nt: TGTGCCAGCAGTCAGGTCCTCGGGGAACCTAGCGGGCCCGAAGAGACCCAGTACTTC
j_gene: TRBJ2-7; d_gene: -; abundance: -; v_gene: TRBV5-1; CDR3aa: CASSLGPGRIYEQYF; CDR3nt: TGCGCCAGCAGCTTGGGGCCGGGACGGATCTACGAGCAGTACTTC
j_gene: TRBJ2-7; d_gene: -; abundance: once; v_gene: TRBV11-2; CDR3aa: CASSLGDSYEQYF; CDR3nt: TGTGCCAGCAGCTTGGGAGACAGCTACGAGCAGTACTTC
j_gene: TRBJ2-1; d_gene: TRBD2; abundance: -; v_gene: TRBV28; CDR3aa: CASTQTGIGLAGNYNEQFF; CDR3nt: TGTGCCAGCACCCAGACAGGGATAGGACTAGCGGGAAACTACAATGAGCAGTTCTTC
j_gene: TRBJ1-1; d_gene: -; abundance: once; v_gene: TRBV6-1; CDR3aa: CASSDGWITEAFF; CDR3nt: TGTGCCAGCAGTGATGGGTGGATCACTGAAGCTTTCTTT
j_gene: TRBJ2-1; d_gene: TRBD1; abundance: -; v_gene: TRBV4-1; CDR3aa: CASALGTGEYNEQFF; CDR3nt: TGCGCCAGCGCTCTCGGGACAGGGGAGTACAATGAGCAGTTCTTC
j_gene: TRBJ1-4; d_gene: -; abundance: -; v_gene: TRBV11-2; CDR3aa: CASSKQGGWVKLFF; CDR3nt: TGTGCCAGCAGCAAACAGGGTGGTTGGGTAAAACTGTTTTTT
j_gene: TRBJ2-3; d_gene: TRBD2; abundance: -; v_gene: TRBV7-3; CDR3aa: CASSSGLATDTQYF; CDR3nt: TGTGCCAGCAGCTCGGGACTAGCCACAGATACGCAGTATTTT
j_gene: TRBJ1-2; d_gene: TRBD1; abundance: -; v_gene: TRBV27; CDR3aa: CASSLYGQGSGYTF; CDR3nt: TGTGCCAGCAGTTTATACGGACAGGGGAGTGGCTACACCTTC
j_gene: TRBJ2-7; d_gene: TRBD2; abundance: -; v_gene: TRBV5-4; CDR3aa: CASSLESTSGMYEQYF; CDR3nt: TGTGCCAGCAGCTTGGAATCGACTAGCGGGATGTACGAGCAGTACTTC
j_gene: TRBJ2-7; d_gene: -; abundance: -; v_gene: TRBV28; CDR3aa: CASSPITDSSYEQYF; CDR3nt: TGTGCCAGCAGCCCCATCACGGACAGCTCCTACGAGCAGTACTTC
j_gene: TRBJ2-1; d_gene: -; abundance: -; v_gene: TRBV6-6; CDR3aa: CASSLLGYEQFF; CDR3nt: TGTGCCAGCAGCCTGTTGGGGTATGAGCAGTTCTTC
j_gene: TRBJ1-1; d_gene: -; abundance: -; v_gene: TRBV5-1; CDR3aa: CASSLVGLGRLTEAFF; CDR3nt: TGCGCCAGCAGCTTGGTGGGTCTGGGGAGATTGACTGAAGCTTTCTTT
j_gene: TRBJ2-5; d_gene: -; abundance: -; v_gene: TRBV4-3; CDR3aa: CASSQGHPQETQYF; CDR3nt: TGCGCCAGCAGCCAGGGACACCCACAAGAGACCCAGTACTTC
j_gene: TRBJ2-7; d_gene: TRBD2; abundance: -; v_gene: TRBV4-1; CDR3aa: CASSQPMLAGAYEQYF; CDR3nt: TGCGCCAGCAGCCAACCTATGCTAGCGGGAGCTTACGAGCAGTACTTC
j_gene: TRBJ2-7; d_gene: -; abundance: -; v_gene: TRBV4-3; CDR3aa: CASSPKDRSGFYEQYF; CDR3nt: TGCGCCAGCAGCCCAAAAGACAGGTCGGGGTTCTACGAGCAGTACTTC
j_gene: TRBJ1-2; d_gene: -; abundance: -; v_gene: TRBV12-5; CDR3aa: CASGLGGYGYTF; CDR3nt: TGTGCTAGTGGTTTGGGCGGGTATGGCTACACCTTC
j_gene: TRBJ2-1; d_gene: -; abundance: -; v_gene: TRBV19; CDR3aa: CASSPRDASGNEQFF; CDR3nt: TGTGCCAGTAGTCCCCGGGACGCCAGCGGCAATGAGCAGTTCTTC
j_gene: TRBJ1-2; d_gene: -; abundance: -; v_gene: TRBV16; CDR3aa: CASSLNMWQGDGYTF; CDR3nt: TGTGCCAGCAGCCTCAATATGTGGCAGGGAGATGGCTACACCTTC
j_gene: TRBJ1-5; d_gene: -; abundance: -; v_gene: TRBV10-3; CDR3aa: CAISEGGSNQPQHF; CDR3nt: TGTGCCATCAGTGAGGGGGGGAGCAATCAGCCCCAGCATTTT
j_gene: TRBJ1-1; d_gene: -; abundance: -; v_gene: TRBV21-1; CDR3aa: CASTPGQGAITEAFF; CDR3nt: TGTGCCAGCACCCCCGGACAGGGGGCAATCACTGAAGCTTTCTTT
j_gene: TRBJ2-1; d_gene: -; abundance: few; v_gene: TRBV10-3; CDR3aa: CAISESTSSYNEQFF; CDR3nt: TGTGCCATCAGTGAGTCGACGTCCTCCTACAATGAGCAGTTCTTC
j_gene: TRBJ1-2; d_gene: -; abundance: -; v_gene: TRBV6-1; CDR3aa: CASSELGTPYGYTF; CDR3nt: TGTGCCAGCAGTGAGTTGGGGACCCCCTATGGCTACACCTTC
j_gene: TRBJ1-2; d_gene: -; abundance: -; v_gene: TRBV19; CDR3aa: CASSILVRAGGYTF; CDR3nt: TGTGCCAGTAGTATCCTGGTGAGGGCGGGAGGCTACACCTTC
j_gene: TRBJ2-4; d_gene: -; abundance: -; v_gene: TRBV7-9; CDR3aa: CASSLEVHIQYF; CDR3nt: TGTGCCAGCAGCTTAGAAGTGCACATTCAGTACTTC
j_gene: TRBJ2-7; d_gene: -; abundance: once; v_gene: TRBV2; CDR3aa: CASRGQVPEQYF; CDR3nt: TGTGCCAGCAGGGGGCAGGTCCCCGAGCAGTACTTC
j_gene: TRBJ2-5; d_gene: TRBD2; abundance: once; v_gene: TRBV6-6; CDR3aa: CASSLSPGGRSETQYF; CDR3nt: TGTGCCAGCAGTCTCAGCCCCGGCGGGAGATCAGAGACCCAGTACTTC
j_gene: TRBJ1-1; d_gene: -; abundance: -; v_gene: TRBV13; CDR3aa: CASSFARFAGTEAFF; CDR3nt: TGTGCCAGCAGCTTCGCCCGATTCGCCGGGACTGAAGCTTTCTTT
j_gene: TRBJ2-2; d_gene: TRBD2; abundance: -; v_gene: TRBV7-9; CDR3aa: CASSVIAGGPTGELFF; CDR3nt: TGTGCCAGCAGCGTAATAGCGGGAGGCCCCACCGGGGAGCTGTTTTTT
j_gene: TRBJ2-2; d_gene: TRBD2; abundance: -; v_gene: TRBV9; CDR3aa: CASSVVGGRAREADTGELFF; CDR3nt: TGTGCCAGCAGCGTAGTCGGCGGGAGGGCCAGGGAGGCGGACACCGGGGAGCTGTTTTTT
j_gene: TRBJ1-1; d_gene: -; abundance: -; v_gene: TRBV7-9; CDR3aa: CASSHPDRLEAFF; CDR3nt: TGTGCCAGCAGCCACCCCGACAGACTTGAAGCTTTCTTT